Below, 17 T cell receptor beta chains from the same sample are listed, as sequenced in a study of low-dose radiotherapy and immunotherapy resistance in tumors. The time point is: before trial treatment. TRAV- and TRBV-specific primers, spanning alpha and beta chains, primed first-strand cDNA. The TCRs were subjected to amplification over approximately 20 PCR cycles employing a constant-region primer in conjunction with a V-primer adapter. TCRdb recomputed calls from the reads with MiXCR, one row per CDR3 protein. The sample consists of around 36,000 distinct CDR3 sequences, less than 40% of them appearing once. Material: PBMCs, obtained before treatment. The source of these receptors is a male donor with gallbladder cancer.

Details on this clonotype: A read error likely explains this, since a far larger clone differs by one base. V usage is TRBV26 and J usage is TRBJ2-7; the DNA was not compared with TRBD2, the D call given in the table. TRBV26 is flagged as a pseudogene. The CDR3 runs 15 residues. In DNA form, the CDR3 reads TGTGCCAGCAGTTTAGTACCGCTCCTGACCTACGAGCAGTACTTC. Encoded protein: CASSLVPLLTYEQYF.

The J gene is TRBJ2-3, the V gene TRBV10-3; the D is unclear. Trimming cost V 6 bases and J 1 base, with 8 bases left between them. This CDR3 is built from 13 residues. Germline V gene data show CDR1 as ENHRY and CDR2 as SYGVKD. The CDR3 nucleotides are TGTGCCATCAGCAAGCCGGGCACAGATACGCAGTATTTT. It translates to CAISKPGTDTQYF.

This sequence joins TRBV28 and TRBJ1-1; a possible D gene is TRBD1 (6 bases). The V end lost 8 bases, the J end lost 5 bases, and 15 bases lay between the germline ends. The length of the CDR3 is 13 residues. CDR1 is MDHEN, CDR2 SYDVKM, per germline. The CDR3 DNA is TGTGCCAGCCAGGACAGTGATTGGACTGAAGCTTTCTTT. Translation: CASQDSDWTEAFF.

This clonotype showed up many times. The chain joins TRBV18 to TRBJ1-5; D uncertain. Germline V gene lookup returns CDR1 KGHSH and CDR2 LQKENI. V was clipped by 2 bases and J by 3 bases, with 8 bases between them. The CDR3 runs to 14 residues. This chain's CDR3 is CASSPGEANQPQHF. The CDR3 bases are TGTGCCAGCTCACCAGGAGAAGCCAATCAGCCCCAGCATTTT.

This clonotype appeared many times. J is TRBJ2-3 and V is TRBV29-1; 7 bases are a match to TRBD1. The CDR3 covers 15 residues. J gave up 2 bases and V 3 bases, and 8 bases lay outside the gene matches. Germline V gene lookup returns CDR1 SQVTM and CDR2 ANQGSEA. The CDR3 region has the DNA TGCAGCGTTGACCCAGGGGGACCCGACACAGATACGCAGTATTTT. Translating gives CSVDPGGPDTDTQYF.

With regard to this clonotype: The junction departs from germline at one end; a sequencing error may be responsible. The chain links TRBV14 to TRBJ1-1, with 11 bases that match TRBD1. Germline loops: CDR1 SGHDN, CDR2 FVKESK. This CDR3 is 15 amino acids long. In DNA form, the CDR3 reads TGTGCCCGCAGCCACCTCGGACAGGGGGCGACAGAAGCTTTCTTT. Its translation: CARSHLGQGATEAFF. The entire variable domain, with the rest obtained from reference TRBV14 and TRBJ1-1, is as follows: EAGVTQFPSHSVIEKGQTVTLRCDPISGHDNLYWYRRVMGKEIKFLLHFVKESKQDESGMPNNRFLAERTGGTYSTLKVQPAELEDSGVYFCARSHLGQGATEAFFGQGTRLTVV.

The rearrangement joins TRBV6-5 to TRBJ1-2; TRBD1 is a possible D gene (6 bases). The V gene lost 0 bases and the J gene lost 6 bases, with 14 bases spanning the gap. The germline V gene has CDR1 MNHEY and CDR2 SVGAGI. This CDR3 spans 15 amino acids. CDR3 nucleotides: TGTGCCAGCAGTTACTCTCCAGGGGCCGCACATGGCTACACCTTC. Translated: CASSYSPGAAHGYTF.

Regarding this clonotype: A far larger clone lies a single base away; this is likely a read error. This likely comes from a read error, as the CDR3 has no conserved phenylalanine or tryptophan at its end. V is TRBV7-2 and J is TRBJ2-1, with 9 bases aligning to TRBD2. The CDR3 length is 15 residues. J lost 1 base, V lost 5 bases, and 3 bases had no gene match. CDR1 and CDR2 (germline): SGHTA, FQGNSA. The CDR3 reads CASSPRGGSYNEQFL. The CDR3 bases are TGTGCCAGCAGCCCGCGGGGGGGATCCTACAATGAGCAGTTCCTC.

This clonotype was picked up many times. The chain links TRBV5-3 to TRBJ2-1; the D is unclear. TRBV5-3 is known as an ORF, though its function is uncertain. This CDR3 region has 12 residues. Trimming shortened V by 8 bases and J by 8 bases, and 14 bases separated the two germline ends. Here the CDR3 DNA reads TGTGCCAGCACGAAGGGAAGCTATGAGCAGTTCTTC. Translating gives CASTKGSYEQFF.

V is TRBV6-8 and J is TRBJ2-7, with D unresolved. This CDR3 has 14 amino acids. CDR1 and CDR2 (germline): MNHGY, SAAAGT. Trimming shortened V by 2 bases and J by 6 bases, and 14 bases separated the two germline ends. CDR3 nucleotide sequence: TGTGCCAGCAGTTACAAGGGTAATCGAGTCGAGCAGTACTTC. Amino acids: CASSYKGNRVEQYF.

This clonotype came up many times. V is TRBV13 and J is TRBJ2-3; 9 nucleotides line up with TRBD1. V shed 6 bases and J 2 bases; nucleotides not matched to a gene: 6. Germline CDR1 reads PRHDT; CDR2 reads FYEKMQ (reference sequence). This CDR3 comprises 15 residues. CDR3 protein: CASRLQGAATDTQYF. In DNA form, the CDR3 reads TGTGCCAGCAGACTACAGGGGGCAGCCACAGATACGCAGTATTTT.

This clonotype was counted a few times. The rearrangement joins TRBV12-3 or TRBV12-4 to TRBJ2-7; 7 nucleotides match TRBD1. V lost 6 bases, J lost 3 bases, and 2 bases stayed unmatched. The CDR3 has 12 amino acids. This chain's CDR3 is CASSRGFYEQYF. The CDR3 DNA is TGTGCCAGCAGCAGGGGGTTCTACGAGCAGTACTTC.

This clonotype was picked up many times. An end of the junction differs from the germline gene, which may be a read error. This chain's CDR3 is CASSLAASGGRF. Written as DNA, the CDR3 is TGTGCCAGCAGCTTAGCAGCGTCAGGGGGCAGGTTC. V gene TRBV11-2 combines with J gene TRBJ2-1, with TRBD1 identical over 8 bases. From germline, CDR1 is SGHAT and CDR2 FQNNGV. This CDR3 is built from 12 residues. Filled out from reference TRBV11-2 and TRBJ2-1, the complete variable domain reads EAGVAQSPRYKIIEKRQSVAFWCNPISGHATLYWYQQILGQGPKLLIQFQNNGVVDDSQLPKDRFSAERLKGVDSTLKIQPAKLEDSAVYLCASSLAASGGRFGPGTRLTVL.

The genes are TRBV5-5 and TRBJ2-7, with D possibly called TRBD1 or TRBD2 (6 bases each). CDR3 length: 14 amino acids. Trimming shortened V by 2 bases and J by 5 bases, and 14 bases separated the two germline ends. Germline-derived CDR1 and CDR2 are SGHKS and YYEKEE (reference sequence). The CDR3 reads CASSLTGGHHEQYF. CDR3 nucleotides: TGTGCCAGCAGCTTAACCGGGGGACACCACGAGCAGTACTTC.

This chain joins TRBV4-3 and TRBJ2-7; TRBD2 might be the D (5 bases). Germline CDR1 and CDR2: LGHNA and YSLEER. Trimming pared 1 base from V and 4 bases from J, leaving 11 bases between. The CDR3 covers 14 residues. The CDR3, as DNA: TGCGCCAGCAGCCAAGTCGAGGGCCCGTACGAGCAGTACTTC. It specifies CASSQVEGPYEQYF.

This clonotype was detected ten times or more. The chain carries TRBV5-1 and TRBJ2-3, with TRBD2 as a possible D gene (5 bases). The germline gives CDR1 SGHRS, CDR2 YFSETQ. V lost 2 bases, J lost 1 base, and 26 bases lay in between. This CDR3 has 20 amino acids. DNA of the CDR3: TGCGCCAGCAGCTTACTGGCGAGGCGGGCGCTAACCCCGGGCACAGATACGCAGTATTTT. It encodes CASSLLARRALTPGTDTQYF.

This clonotype was counted at least ten times. This chain uses TRBV15 with TRBJ2-1, with D tentatively TRBD2 (5 bases). Germline V lookup: CDR1 LNHNV, CDR2 YYDKDF (reference sequence). This CDR3 is built from 14 residues. V gave up 1 base and J gave up 4 bases, with 8 bases separating them. CDR3: CATSRAGGYNEQFF. The CDR3 DNA is TGTGCCACCAGCAGAGCCGGAGGTTACAATGAGCAGTTCTTC. The variable domain in full, completed from reference TRBV15 and TRBJ2-1, reads DAMVIQNPRYQVTQFGKPVTLSCSQTLNHNVMYWYQQKSSQAPKLLFHYYDKDFNNEADTPDNFQSRRPNTSFCFLDIRSPGLGDTAMYLCATSRAGGYNEQFFGPGTRLTVL.